Listed below are T cell receptor beta chains from one sample, sequenced in a study of T cell responses to AZD1222 COVID-19 vaccine. TCRdb's copy holds only in-frame clones and misses some; the assay was immunoSEQ multiplex PCR. The sample includes about 160,000 clones, about nine tenths seen only once; the top ten take less than 6.5%. The sequenced sample was peripheral blood, obtained on day 0 of AZD1222 vaccination. These receptors all come from an adult in good health. The CDR3 runs from the conserved cysteine through the conserved F or W. D genes are given only for firm matches. Expanded clones get a size class; other rows say once, few or many, or leave the size out.

cdr3_aa: CASAAAASYEQYF; d_call: .; v_call: TRBV12-3/TRBV12-4; clone_size: .
cdr3_aa: CASSIPRHYDQPQHF; d_call: .; v_call: TRBV19; clone_size: .
cdr3_aa: CASNPGTGWTDTQYF; d_call: TRBD1; v_call: TRBV5-1; clone_size: .
cdr3_aa: CATSRDRGLSGELFF; d_call: TRBD1; v_call: TRBV15; clone_size: .
cdr3_aa: CASSRAGNIQETQYF; d_call: .; v_call: TRBV3-1/TRBV3-2; clone_size: .
cdr3_aa: CASSLDWDSFYEQYF; d_call: TRBD1; v_call: TRBV7-2; clone_size: .
cdr3_aa: CATSLGTGGLLGNQPQHF; d_call: TRBD1; v_call: TRBV28; clone_size: .
cdr3_aa: CASSSQAGGHTGELFF; d_call: TRBD2; v_call: TRBV5-1; clone_size: .
cdr3_aa: CASSLRGTLNTEAFF; d_call: .; v_call: TRBV28; clone_size: .
cdr3_aa: CASSEGTGAYNEQFF; d_call: TRBD1; v_call: TRBV2; clone_size: once
cdr3_aa: CASKKDRGFLHEQFF; d_call: TRBD1; v_call: TRBV2; clone_size: .
cdr3_aa: CASKGDNYGYTF; d_call: .; v_call: TRBV6-5; clone_size: .
cdr3_aa: CASSLGSGEWETQYF; d_call: TRBD2; v_call: TRBV7-8; clone_size: .
cdr3_aa: CASSETEAFF; d_call: .; v_call: TRBV28; clone_size: .
cdr3_aa: CASSKFGRGGQPQHF; d_call: TRBD1; v_call: TRBV28; clone_size: .
cdr3_aa: CASSASDRANQPQHF; d_call: TRBD1; v_call: TRBV7-6; clone_size: .
cdr3_aa: CASPPADRDRSYEQYF; d_call: .; v_call: TRBV21-1; clone_size: .
cdr3_aa: CASSQVGGGNSPLHF; d_call: TRBD1; v_call: TRBV14; clone_size: .